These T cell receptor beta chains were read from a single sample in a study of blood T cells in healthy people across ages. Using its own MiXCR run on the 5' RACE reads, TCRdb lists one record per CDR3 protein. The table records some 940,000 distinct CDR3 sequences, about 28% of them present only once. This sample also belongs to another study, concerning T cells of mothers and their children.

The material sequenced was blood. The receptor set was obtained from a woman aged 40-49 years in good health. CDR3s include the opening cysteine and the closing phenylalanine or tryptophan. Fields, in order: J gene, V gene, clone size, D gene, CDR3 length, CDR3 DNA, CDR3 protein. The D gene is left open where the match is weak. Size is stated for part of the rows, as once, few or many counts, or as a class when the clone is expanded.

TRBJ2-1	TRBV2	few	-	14	TGTGCCAGCAGTTCAGGGTACCCAGTTCATGAGCAGTTCTTC	CASSSGYPVHEQFF
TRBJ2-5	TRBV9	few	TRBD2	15	TGTGCCAGCAGCGTAGACCGTGGCGGGGGAGAGACCCAGTACTTC	CASSVDRGGGETQYF
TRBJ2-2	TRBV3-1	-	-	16	TGTGCCAGCAGCCAAGTGTTTAAGGGTGACACCGGGGAGCTGTTTTTT	CASSQVFKGDTGELFF
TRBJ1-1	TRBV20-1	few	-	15	TGCAGTGCGACCGGGACGTCAGAAGGGGGAACTGAAGCTTTCTTT	CSATGTSEGGTEAFF
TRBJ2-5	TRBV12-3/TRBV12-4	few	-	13	TGTGCCGGCAGCCAAGACAGACAAGAGACCCAGTACTTC	CAGSQDRQETQYF
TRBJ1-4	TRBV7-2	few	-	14	TGTGCCAGCAGCTTAGAGATAGGGAATGAAAAACTGTTTTTT	CASSLEIGNEKLFF
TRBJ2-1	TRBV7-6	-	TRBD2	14	TGTGCCAGCAGCGGTAGCGGGGGGGCCGGTGAGCAGTTCTTC	CASSGSGGAGEQFF
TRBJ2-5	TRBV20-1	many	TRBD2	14	TGCAGTGCTAGATGGGGAGGGCCCCAAGAGACCCAGTACTTC	CSARWGGPQETQYF
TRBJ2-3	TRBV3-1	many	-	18	TGTGCCAGCAGCCAAGGGGGCGGTCTTCGAGGGGGCACAGATACGCAGTATTTT	CASSQGGGLRGGTDTQYF
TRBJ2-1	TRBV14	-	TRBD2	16	TGTGCCAGCAGCCTAATGGGAGGCGGGAGTTCGAATGAGCAGTTCTTC	CASSLMGGGSSNEQFF
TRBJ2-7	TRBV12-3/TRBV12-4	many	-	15	TGTGCCAGCAGTGGCTCCCAGGTGGGGAACTACGAGCAGTACTTC	CASSGSQVGNYEQYF
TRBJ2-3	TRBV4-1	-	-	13	TGCGCCAGCAGCCCCGAACTAGAACACACGCAGTATTTT	CASSPELEHTQYF
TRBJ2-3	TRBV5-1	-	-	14	TGCGCCAGCAGCTGGCCGGACTCAGGAGGTACGCAGTATTTT	CASSWPDSGGTQYF
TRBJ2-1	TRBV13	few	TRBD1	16	TGTGCCAGCAGCTCAGACCGGGACAGGGGTGACAATGAGCAGTTCTTC	CASSSDRDRGDNEQFF
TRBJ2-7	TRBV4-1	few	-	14	TGCGCCAGCAGCCCTCCCGGGACAACCTACGAGCAGTACTTC	CASSPPGTTYEQYF
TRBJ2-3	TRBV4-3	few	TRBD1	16	TGCGCCAGCAGCCAAGACGGGACAGGGGTCGCAGATACGCAGTATTTT	CASSQDGTGVADTQYF
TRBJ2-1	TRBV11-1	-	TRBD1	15	TGTGCCAGCAGCTCCCAGGGGGCAGGGGTTAGTGAGCAGTTCTTC	CASSSQGAGVSEQFF
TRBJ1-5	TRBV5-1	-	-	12	TGCGCCAGCAGCAAGACCGATCAGCCCCAGCATTTT	CASSKTDQPQHF